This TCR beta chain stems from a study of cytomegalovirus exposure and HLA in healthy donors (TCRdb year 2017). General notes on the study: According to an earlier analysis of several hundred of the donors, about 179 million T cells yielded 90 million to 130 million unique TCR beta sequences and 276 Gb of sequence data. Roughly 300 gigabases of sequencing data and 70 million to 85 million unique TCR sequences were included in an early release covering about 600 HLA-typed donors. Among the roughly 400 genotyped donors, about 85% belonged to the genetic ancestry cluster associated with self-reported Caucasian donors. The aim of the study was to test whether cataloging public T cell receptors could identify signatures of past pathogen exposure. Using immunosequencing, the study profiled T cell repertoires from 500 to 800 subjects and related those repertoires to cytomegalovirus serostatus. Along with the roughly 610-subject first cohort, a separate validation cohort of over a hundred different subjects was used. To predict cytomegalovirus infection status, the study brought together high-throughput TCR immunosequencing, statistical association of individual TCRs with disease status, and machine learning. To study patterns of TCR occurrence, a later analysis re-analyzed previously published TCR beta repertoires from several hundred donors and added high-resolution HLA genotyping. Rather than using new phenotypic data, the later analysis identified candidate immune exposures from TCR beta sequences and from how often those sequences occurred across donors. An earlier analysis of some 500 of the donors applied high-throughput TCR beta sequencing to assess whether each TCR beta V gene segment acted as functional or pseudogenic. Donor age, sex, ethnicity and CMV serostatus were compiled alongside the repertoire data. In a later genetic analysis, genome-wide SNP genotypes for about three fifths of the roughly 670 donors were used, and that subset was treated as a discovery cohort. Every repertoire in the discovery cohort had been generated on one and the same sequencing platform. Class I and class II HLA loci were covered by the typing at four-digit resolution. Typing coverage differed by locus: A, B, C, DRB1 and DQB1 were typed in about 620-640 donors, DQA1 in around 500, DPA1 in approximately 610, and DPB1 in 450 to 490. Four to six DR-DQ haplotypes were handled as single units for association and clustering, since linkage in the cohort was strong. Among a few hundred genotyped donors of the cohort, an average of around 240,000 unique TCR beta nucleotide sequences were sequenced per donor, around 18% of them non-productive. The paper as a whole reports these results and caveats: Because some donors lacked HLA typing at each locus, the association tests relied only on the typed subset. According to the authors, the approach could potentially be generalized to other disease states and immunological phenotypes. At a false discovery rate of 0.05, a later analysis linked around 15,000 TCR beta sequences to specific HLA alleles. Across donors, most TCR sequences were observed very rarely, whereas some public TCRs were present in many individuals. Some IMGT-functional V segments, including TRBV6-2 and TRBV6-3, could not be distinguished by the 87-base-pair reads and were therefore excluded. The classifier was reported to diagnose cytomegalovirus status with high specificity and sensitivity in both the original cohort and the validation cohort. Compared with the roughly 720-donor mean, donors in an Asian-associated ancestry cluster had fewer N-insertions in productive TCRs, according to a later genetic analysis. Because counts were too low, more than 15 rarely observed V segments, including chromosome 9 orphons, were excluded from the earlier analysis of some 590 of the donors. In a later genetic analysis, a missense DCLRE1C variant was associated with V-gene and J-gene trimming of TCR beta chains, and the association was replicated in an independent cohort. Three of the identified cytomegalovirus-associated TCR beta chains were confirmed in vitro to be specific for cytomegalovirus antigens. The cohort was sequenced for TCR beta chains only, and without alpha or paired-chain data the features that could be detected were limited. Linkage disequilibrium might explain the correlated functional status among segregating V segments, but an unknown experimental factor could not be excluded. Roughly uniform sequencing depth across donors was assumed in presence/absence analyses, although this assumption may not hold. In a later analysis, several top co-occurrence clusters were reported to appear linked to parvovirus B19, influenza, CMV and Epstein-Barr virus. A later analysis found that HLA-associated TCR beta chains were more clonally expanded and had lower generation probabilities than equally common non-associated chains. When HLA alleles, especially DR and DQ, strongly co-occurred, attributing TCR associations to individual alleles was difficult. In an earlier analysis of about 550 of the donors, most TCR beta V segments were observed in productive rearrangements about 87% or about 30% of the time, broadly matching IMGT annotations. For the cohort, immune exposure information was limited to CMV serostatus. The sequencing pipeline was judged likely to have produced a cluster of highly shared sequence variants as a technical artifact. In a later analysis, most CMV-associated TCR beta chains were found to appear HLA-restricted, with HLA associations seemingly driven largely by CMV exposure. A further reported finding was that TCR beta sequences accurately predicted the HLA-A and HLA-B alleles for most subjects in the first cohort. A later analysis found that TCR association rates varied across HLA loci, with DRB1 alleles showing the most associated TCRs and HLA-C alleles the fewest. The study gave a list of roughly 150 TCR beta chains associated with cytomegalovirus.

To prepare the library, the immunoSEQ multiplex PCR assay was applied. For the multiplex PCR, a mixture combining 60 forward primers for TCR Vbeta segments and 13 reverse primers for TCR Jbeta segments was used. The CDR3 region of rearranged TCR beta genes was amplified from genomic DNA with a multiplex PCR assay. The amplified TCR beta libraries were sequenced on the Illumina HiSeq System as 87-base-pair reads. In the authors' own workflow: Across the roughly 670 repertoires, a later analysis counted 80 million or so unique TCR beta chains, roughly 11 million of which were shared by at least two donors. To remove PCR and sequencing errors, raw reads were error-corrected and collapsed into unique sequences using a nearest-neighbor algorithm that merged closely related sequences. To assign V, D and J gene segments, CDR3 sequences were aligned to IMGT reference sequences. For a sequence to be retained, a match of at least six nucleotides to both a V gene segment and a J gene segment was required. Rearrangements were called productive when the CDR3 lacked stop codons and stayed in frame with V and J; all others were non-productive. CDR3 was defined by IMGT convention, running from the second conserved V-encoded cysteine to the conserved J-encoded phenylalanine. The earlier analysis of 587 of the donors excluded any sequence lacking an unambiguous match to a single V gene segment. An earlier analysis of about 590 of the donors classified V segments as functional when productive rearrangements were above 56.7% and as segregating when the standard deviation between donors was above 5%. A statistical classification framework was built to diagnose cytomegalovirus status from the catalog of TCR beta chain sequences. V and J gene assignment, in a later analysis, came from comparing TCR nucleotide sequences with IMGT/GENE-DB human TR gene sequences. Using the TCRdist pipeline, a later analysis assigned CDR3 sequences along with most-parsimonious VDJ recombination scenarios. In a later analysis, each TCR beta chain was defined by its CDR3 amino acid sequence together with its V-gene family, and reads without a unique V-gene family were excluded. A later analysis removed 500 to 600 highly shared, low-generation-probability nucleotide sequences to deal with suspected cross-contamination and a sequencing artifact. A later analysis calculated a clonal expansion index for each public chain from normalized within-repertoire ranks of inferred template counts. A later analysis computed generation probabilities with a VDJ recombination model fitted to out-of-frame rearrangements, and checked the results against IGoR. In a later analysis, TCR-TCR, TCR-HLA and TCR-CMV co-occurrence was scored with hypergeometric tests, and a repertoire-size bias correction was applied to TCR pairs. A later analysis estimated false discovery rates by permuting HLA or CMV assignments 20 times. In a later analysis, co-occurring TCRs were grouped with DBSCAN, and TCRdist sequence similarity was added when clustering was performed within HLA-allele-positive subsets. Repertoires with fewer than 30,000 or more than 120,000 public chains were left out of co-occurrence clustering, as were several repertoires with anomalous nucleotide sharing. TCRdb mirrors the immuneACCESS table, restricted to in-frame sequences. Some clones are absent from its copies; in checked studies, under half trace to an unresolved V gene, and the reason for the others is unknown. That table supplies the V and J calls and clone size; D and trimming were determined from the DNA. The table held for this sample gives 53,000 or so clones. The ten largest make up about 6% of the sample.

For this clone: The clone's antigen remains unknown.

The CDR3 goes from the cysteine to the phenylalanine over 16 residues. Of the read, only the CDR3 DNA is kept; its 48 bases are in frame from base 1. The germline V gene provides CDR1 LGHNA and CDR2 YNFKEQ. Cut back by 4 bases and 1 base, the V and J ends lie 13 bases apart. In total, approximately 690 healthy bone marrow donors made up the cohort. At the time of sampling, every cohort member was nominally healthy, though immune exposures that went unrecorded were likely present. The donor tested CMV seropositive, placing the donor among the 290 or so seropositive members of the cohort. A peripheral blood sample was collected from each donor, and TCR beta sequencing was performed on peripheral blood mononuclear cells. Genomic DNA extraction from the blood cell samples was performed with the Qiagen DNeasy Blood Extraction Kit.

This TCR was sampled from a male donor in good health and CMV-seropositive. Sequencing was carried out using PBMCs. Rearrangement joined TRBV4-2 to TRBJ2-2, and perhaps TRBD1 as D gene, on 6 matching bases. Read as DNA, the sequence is TGTGCCAGCAGCCTGTCAGGGGCAGGGAACACCGGGGAGCTGTTTTTT. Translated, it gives CASSLSGAGNTGELFF.